The clone carrying this T cell receptor (beta chain) appeared a few times. This record belongs to a study of cytomegalovirus exposure and HLA in healthy donors. The CDR3 sequence is 14 residues long. Germline V gene lookup returns CDR1 MNHEY and CDR2 SVGAGI. PCR employed 60 Vbeta and 13 Jbeta primers. Using immunoSEQ multiplex PCR, the repertoire was profiled, and TCRdb retains in-frame clones only, with some absent. The table records more than 85,000 clones, 69% of them present only once. Sequenced input: PBMCs. The rearrangement joins TRBV6-5 to TRBJ2-5; possible D gene TRBD1, 6 bases. The end of the DNA aligns better with TRBJ2-7, so the J call may be wrong. The source is a woman in her sixties or seventies in good health and CMV-seropositive. DNA for the CDR3: TGTGCCAGCAGCCGACAGGTTTACTCCTACGAGCAGTACTTC. Amino acid sequence: CASSRQVYSYEQYF.